Below are 8 T cell receptor beta chains sequenced from a single sample in a study of early T cells in non-severe SARS-CoV-2 infection. One entry per CDR3 protein results from TCRdb running MiXCR on the 5' RACE reads. In the table there are approximately 45,000 distinct CDR3 sequences, roughly 6.2% of which are singletons. The specimen sequenced was whole blood. The receptors stem from an adult who was a healthcare worker with PCR-confirmed SARS-CoV-2 infection or an uninfected control (not recorded which).

In this sample, this clonotype turned up a few times. V usage is TRBV9 and J usage is TRBJ1-2; D ambiguous. Germline V gene lookup returns CDR1 SGDLS and CDR2 YYNGEE. V was shortened by 5 bases and J by 4 bases, with 15 bases between the two germline ends. This CDR3 has 14 residues. DNA for the CDR3: TGTGCCAGCAGTCCATCTACAATTTTCTATGGCTACACCTTC. Translation: CASSPSTIFYGYTF.

This clonotype came up many times. The chain carries TRBV7-2 and TRBJ2-3; the match to TRBD2 covers 15 bases. Germline-derived CDR1 and CDR2 are SGHTA and FQGNSA. J lost 0 bases, V lost 4 bases, and 5 bases had no gene match. The CDR3 sequence is 18 residues long. The CDR3 protein is CASSSGLAGGPSTDTQYF. The DNA for the CDR3 is TGTGCCAGCAGCTCGGGACTAGCGGGGGGACCTAGCACAGATACGCAGTATTTT.

This clonotype has ten or more counts. This chain links TRBV20-1 with TRBJ1-5, with 9 bases aligning to TRBD1. The ends lost 3 bases at V and 2 bases at J; junction bases unmatched: 5. The CDR3 sequence is 15 residues long. Germline lookup yields CDR1 DFQATT and CDR2 SNEGSKA (reference sequence). The CDR3 here is CSARGQGIGNQPQHF. The CDR3 nucleotides read TGCAGTGCTAGGGGACAGGGCATTGGCAATCAGCCCCAGCATTTT.

The CDR3 region has the DNA TGCGCCAGCAGCTTCAGGGAGGTGAACACTGAAGCTTTCTTT. Its protein is CASSFREVNTEAFF. The chain has TRBV5-1 and TRBJ1-1, with D maybe TRBD1 (5 bases). V lost 2 bases, J lost 0 bases, and 8 bases lay in between. The CDR3 is 14 amino acids. Germline lookup yields CDR1 SGHRS and CDR2 YFSETQ.

This clonotype has a count of ten or more. The chain has TRBV7-2 and TRBJ2-7; D possibly corresponds to TRBD1 (6 bases). The CDR3 runs 14 residues. Germline V CDR1 and CDR2: SGHTA, FQGNSA. Trimming stripped 2 bases from V and 6 bases from J, with 14 bases between. CDR3 coding DNA: TGTGCCAGCAGCTTATCCCCCAGGGGCCCCGAGCAGTACTTC. As protein: CASSLSPRGPEQYF.

V usage is TRBV4-2 and J usage is TRBJ2-3; no clear D. From germline, CDR1 is LGHNA and CDR2 YNFKEQ. This CDR3 contains 16 residues. V was clipped by 0 bases and J by 0 bases, with 10 bases between them. CDR3 loop: CASSQDEGTSTDTQYF. The CDR3 coding sequence is TGTGCCAGCAGCCAAGATGAAGGCACTAGCACAGATACGCAGTATTTT.

This clonotype was counted many times. This chain joins TRBV6-5 and TRBJ1-5; 9 nucleotides line up with TRBD1. CDR1 and CDR2 (germline): MNHEY, SVGAGI. Losses at the gene ends were 2 bases for V and 6 bases for J; bases not matched to a gene: 11. The CDR3 contains 17 residues. The CDR3 coding sequence is TGTGCCAGCAGTTACCGCTGGACAGGGGAAAACGTTCAGCCCCAGCATTTT. Translated, it gives CASSYRWTGENVQPQHF.

This clonotype was observed many times. This sequence joins TRBV27 and TRBJ1-6, with D perhaps TRBD1 (5 bases). The CDR3 covers 15 residues. Germline lookup yields CDR1 MNHEY and CDR2 SMNVEV (reference sequence). The V end was cut by 5 bases, the J end by 0 bases, with 8 bases between. The DNA of the CDR3 is TGTGCCAGCAGTCGACAGAGCTCCTATAATTCACCCCTCCACTTT. It encodes CASSRQSSYNSPLHF.